Below are 3 T cell receptor beta chains sequenced from a single sample in a study of Tregs in tolerant kidney transplant recipients. Repertoires were generated with immunoSEQ multiplex PCR, while TCRdb's copy carries only in-frame clones and drops some. The sample has around 230,000 clones, 80% to 85% seen once. The sequencing sample was made of CD4+ T cells from blood. The receptors here all came from a human donor in good health.

This clone has only a few counts. The chain carries TRBV19 and TRBJ2-7; TRBD1 aligns across 7 bases. The CDR3 totals 13 residues. V shed 3 bases, J shed 4 bases, and the junction held 3 bases outside the gene matches. Germline CDR1 is LNHDA and CDR2 is SQIVND (reference sequence). CDR3 loop: CASSIPGQYEQYF. The CDR3 nucleotides read TGTGCCAGTAGTATCCCGGGACAGTACGAGCAGTACTTC. Supplemented by reference TRBV19 and TRBJ2-7, the full variable domain reads DGGITQSPKYLFRKEGQNVTLSCEQNLNHDAMYWYRQDPGQGLRLIYYSQIVNDFQKGDIAEGYSVSREKKESFPLTVTSAQKNPTAFYLCASSIPGQYEQYFGPGTRLTVT.

J is TRBJ1-2 and V is TRBV7-3, with TRBD1 matching 8 bases. The V gene end was trimmed by 5 bases and the J gene end by 5 bases; junction bases not matched to a gene: 4. The CDR3 runs 13 residues. Germline CDR1 reads SGHTA; CDR2 reads FQGTGA. CDR3 sequence reads: CASSVGQGYGYTF. Here the CDR3 DNA reads TGTGCCAGCAGCGTTGGACAGGGTTATGGCTACACCTTC.

The chain employs TRBV7-6 and TRBJ1-2; 8 bases line up with TRBD1. The J segment lost 6 bases and the V segment lost 2 bases, leaving 5 bases of the junction unmatched. CDR3 size: 14 residues. Germline-derived CDR1 and CDR2 are SGHVS and FNYEAQ. CDR3 region: CASSLRTGSDGYTF. The CDR3 region has the DNA TGTGCCAGCAGCTTACGGACAGGGTCCGATGGCTACACCTTC.